One and the same sample provided the 18 T cell receptor beta chains below, sequenced in a study of human T cells and chemical hapten exposure listed by TCRdb under 2021. The receptor library was made with RACE. Sequencing was performed on a NextSeq 500. The raw public reads went through TCRdb reprocessing: fastp at Q25, MiXCR clone calling, in-frame beta chains kept. Identical CDR3 protein sequences are pooled into one entry, listed with their most common genes and DNA. The sample contains about 300,000 distinct CDR3 sequences, 5.5% of them found a single time. Around 8% of the sample goes to the ten largest clones. The sample's time point label, decoded: pre-sensitization, week 0. The label giving this sample's treatment or condition can be read as: therapeutic diphenylcyclopropenone sensitization with weekly scalp DPC. Sequenced material: whole blood, taken in connection with sensitization to the hapten diphenylcyclopropenone (DPC). The receptors here all came from a woman aged 18-35 years with alopecia areata. Some clones in this sample may be carry-over from other donors' samples.

The chain joins TRBV12-3 or TRBV12-4 to TRBJ2-7; D is undetermined. The CDR3 is 15 amino acids. The V end lost 2 bases, the J end lost 6 bases, and 17 bases lay between the germline ends. The CDR3, as DNA: TGTGCCAGCAGTTTATTGGGCCCCATTGGCGGCGAGCAGTACTTC. It encodes CASSLLGPIGGEQYF.

Points on this clonotype: The CDR3 end shows no conserved phenylalanine or tryptophan, and so a read error is likely. The rearrangement links TRBV20-1 to TRBJ1-5; weak D call: TRBD1 (5 bases). The CDR3 totals 17 residues. Germline V lookup: CDR1 DFQATT, CDR2 SNEGSKA (reference sequence). The V gene lost 6 bases and the J gene lost 0 bases, with 21 bases spanning the gap. The DNA for the CDR3 is TGCAGTGCCACCAACCCGGGGGGACGATATAGCAATCAGCCCCAGCATTAT. Translated: CSATNPGGRYSNQPQHY.

The table lists this clonotype with many counts. The gene calls are TRBV9 and TRBJ2-1; unclear D gene. V lost 4 bases, J lost 3 bases, and 14 bases lay in between. The CDR3 contains 15 residues. Per germline, CDR1 SGDLS and CDR2 YYNGEE. CDR3 sequence reads: CASSPPEPLYNEQFF. The CDR3 DNA reads as TGTGCCAGCAGCCCCCCAGAGCCTCTCTACAATGAGCAGTTCTTC.

The sample holds a few counts of this clonotype. The rearrangement links TRBV7-2 to TRBJ1-3; no firm D call. Trimming cost V 6 bases and J 6 bases, with 12 bases left between them. This CDR3 contains 13 residues. Germline V gene sequence: CDR1 SGHTA, CDR2 FQGNSA. CDR3 DNA sequence: TGTGCCAGCAGTGAACAGCCCAAAAACACCATATATTTT. It is translated as CASSEQPKNTIYF.

This chain connects TRBV6-4 to TRBJ1-2; 12 bases match TRBD1. Germline V gene data show CDR1 as MRHNA and CDR2 as SNTAGT. The ends lost 5 bases at V and 2 bases at J; junction bases unmatched: 18. The CDR3 has 20 amino acids. CDR3 amino acids: CASSIPGQGALSVRNYGYTF. DNA for the CDR3: TGTGCCAGCAGTATTCCGGGACAGGGGGCGCTTTCGGTACGAAACTATGGCTACACCTTC.

This clonotype has more than one count but fewer than ten. The chain's CDR3 is CSARDRKPILGGRIGTEAFF. CDR3 nucleotide sequence: TGCAGTGCTAGAGATCGGAAACCGATTTTGGGGGGGCGCATAGGCACTGAAGCTTTCTTT. The rearrangement joins TRBV20-1 to TRBJ1-1, with D possibly TRBD1 on 6 matching bases. V gave up 0 bases and J gave up 4 bases, with 30 bases separating them. Germline V gives CDR1 DFQATT, CDR2 SNEGSKA (reference sequence). The CDR3 extends over 20 amino acids.

This chain connects TRBV20-1 to TRBJ1-1, with 7 nucleotides matching TRBD1. This CDR3 is built from 11 residues. The V gene's germline CDR1 is DFQATT and CDR2 SNEGSKA (reference sequence). V trimming: 5 bases; J trimming: 4 bases; junction bases outside the gene matches: 1. CDR3 nucleotide sequence: TGCAGTGCTGCAGGGGGCACTGAAGCTTTCTTT. It yields the protein CSAAGGTEAFF.

Ten or more counts support this clonotype. The CDR3 region has the DNA TGTGCCAGCAGCTATTGGACTAGCGGATTCGGACATACGCAGTATTTT. Amino acids: CASSYWTSGFGHTQYF. J is TRBJ2-3 and V is TRBV7-2; 10 bases align to TRBD2. Trimming removed 4 bases from V and 7 bases from J; junction bases left unmatched: 11. Germline CDR1 SGHTA, CDR2 FQGNSA. The CDR3 is made up of 16 amino acids.

This chain links TRBV12-3 or TRBV12-4 with TRBJ2-3; 8 bases map to TRBD1. CDR3 length: 16 amino acids. The junction had 11 bases not matched to a gene; V was cut back by 4 bases and J by 5 bases. DNA for the CDR3: TGTGCCAGCAGTTCGTGGGCCCAGGGGACAGGAGATACGCAGTATTTT. Protein product: CASSSWAQGTGDTQYF.

In this sample, this clonotype turned up many times. The rearrangement links TRBV7-8 to TRBJ2-2; TRBD2 matches 11 bases. The CDR3 totals 18 residues. From germline, CDR1 is SGHVS and CDR2 FQNEAQ. The J segment lost 1 base and the V segment lost 1 base, leaving 5 bases of the junction unmatched. The CDR3 loop reads CASSLVGTSGGNTGELFF. In DNA, the CDR3 is TGTGCCAGCAGCTTAGTCGGAACTAGCGGGGGGAACACCGGGGAGCTGTTTTTT.

This chain joins TRBV5-4 and TRBJ2-3; 8 nucleotides agree with TRBD2. The CDR3 length is 16 residues. Germline V CDR1 and CDR2: SGHNT, YYREEE (reference sequence). The V segment lost 5 bases and the J segment 1 base; nucleotides outside the gene matches: 9. CDR3 sequence reads: CASRRQSGGGTDTQYF. The CDR3 region has the DNA TGTGCCAGCAGGCGACAGAGCGGGGGCGGCACAGATACGCAGTATTTT.

The chain is built from TRBV15 and TRBJ2-7, with 7 bases aligning to TRBD1. This CDR3 spans 15 amino acids. Trimming cost V 6 bases and J 5 bases; bases outside gene matches: 13. Germline assignment: CDR1 LNHNV and CDR2 YYDKDF (reference sequence). The CDR3 here is CATRPGQLLTDEQYF. As DNA, the CDR3 is TGTGCCACCAGACCGGGACAGCTCTTAACGGACGAGCAGTACTTC.

The table lists this clonotype with many counts. This chain links TRBV5-1 with TRBJ2-7, with D unresolved. With 5 bases removed from V and 0 bases from J, the gap between germline ends came to 9 bases. CDR1 is SGHRS, CDR2 YFSETQ, per germline. This CDR3 comprises 13 residues. As DNA, the CDR3 is TGCGCCAGCAGGACGGAGTACTCCTACGAGCAGTACTTC. Its protein product is CASRTEYSYEQYF.

The chain joins TRBV15 to TRBJ1-5; TRBD1 is a possible D gene (5 bases). Germline lookup yields CDR1 LNHNV and CDR2 YYDKDF (reference sequence). The CDR3 extends over 14 amino acids. Trimming stripped 3 bases from V and 3 bases from J, with 9 bases between. The DNA for the CDR3 is TGTGCCACCAGCAGCGGGGGGAACAATCAGCCCCAGCATTTT. Its protein is CATSSGGNNQPQHF.

This clonotype was seen many times. The gene calls are TRBV3-1 and TRBJ1-2; D remains ambiguous. This CDR3 has 11 amino acids. Trimming removed 6 bases at V and 8 bases at J, with 10 bases between. Germline V lookup: CDR1 LGHDT, CDR2 YNNKEL (reference sequence). The CDR3 loop reads CASRSGGGYTF. DNA of the CDR3: TGTGCCAGCAGGAGCGGTGGAGGCTACACCTTC.

This clonotype has only a few counts. V gene TRBV5-1 combines with J gene TRBJ2-1; a weak D match, TRBD2 (6 bases). Germline V gene lookup returns CDR1 SGHRS and CDR2 YFSETQ. Trimming removed 0 bases from V and 9 bases from J, with 16 bases in between. This CDR3 has 15 amino acids. This CDR3 reads CASSLGGSQGGEQFF. CDR3 nucleotides: TGCGCCAGCAGCTTGGGAGGTAGTCAGGGAGGTGAGCAGTTCTTC.

This clonotype has only a few counts. This rearrangement joins TRBV3-1 to TRBJ1-3; possible D gene TRBD1, 5 bases. The V and J ends lost 4 bases and 2 bases respectively, with 15 bases between them. The CDR3 is 16 amino acids. Per germline, CDR1 LGHDT and CDR2 YNNKEL (reference sequence). The CDR3 DNA sequence: TGTGCCAGCAGCCGCCGGCAGGGAACGGCTGGAAACACCATATATTTT. This codes for CASSRRQGTAGNTIYF.

This clonotype was observed a handful of times. This chain links TRBV9 with TRBJ2-3; TRBD2 aligns across 10 bases. Germline V CDR1 and CDR2: SGDLS, YYNGEE. Germline trimming cut 1 base from V and 5 bases from J; bases unmatched to any gene: 4. This CDR3 spans 15 amino acids. The CDR3 nucleotides read TGTGCCAGCAGCGTAAGCGGGGGGGCTAAAGATACGCAGTATTTT. It codes for CASSVSGGAKDTQYF.